This T cell receptor beta chain was recorded in a study of OX40 agonist ivuxolimab in advanced cancers. Clones were read by immunoSEQ multiplex PCR, and TCRdb kept only the in-frame ones, dropping some. The profile shows more than 45,000 clones, 91% of them singletons. The TCR was taken from an adult with an advanced solid tumor such as melanoma, head and neck, liver or kidney cancer. Sequenced here: CD4+ or CD8+ T cells sorted from blood, sampled in a trial of the OX40 agonist ivuxolimab.

Here the CDR3 reads CASSLAYLETQYF. The CDR3 DNA is TGTGCCAGCAGCTTAGCGTACTTAGAGACCCAGTACTTC. This sequence joins TRBV7-7 and TRBJ2-5; D gene uncertain. Trimming took off 0 bases at V and 4 bases at J, with 6 bases between the two ends. CDR1 is SSHAT and CDR2 is FNYEAQ in the germline V gene (reference sequence). This CDR3 comprises 13 residues.